A selection of T cell receptor beta chains follows, all from one sample in a study of blood T cell repertoires in COVID-19. TCRdb's copy holds only in-frame clones and misses some; the assay was immunoSEQ multiplex PCR. The table includes about 59,000 clones, about 70% detected once. Sequenced material: peripheral blood. The receptor set was obtained from a woman aged 70 to 79 with acute or convalescent COVID-19. Each CDR3 is given with its conserved first and last residue. The order of the fields is CDR3 DNA, CDR3 protein, V gene, D gene, J gene, clone size. D genes are given only for firm matches. Size tells how often a clone was seen (once, few, many) or the class of an expanded clone, and some rows leave it out.

cdr3_nt: TGTGCCTGGAGTTTAGCGGGGGCGGGCGGGAATACGCAGTATTTT
cdr3_aa: CAWSLAGAGGNTQYF
v_call: TRBV30
d_call: TRBD2
j_call: TRBJ2-3
clone_size: NA

cdr3_nt: TGCGCCAGCAGTCCCGACGACAGGGTGGGCAATCAGCCCCAGCATTTT
cdr3_aa: CASSPDDRVGNQPQHF
v_call: TRBV23-1
d_call: TRBD1
j_call: TRBJ1-5
clone_size: NA

cdr3_nt: TGCGCCAGCAGCGGTCAGGGCCCACAGATTATCTATAATTCACCCCTCCACTTT
cdr3_aa: CASSGQGPQIIYNSPLHF
v_call: TRBV4-1
d_call: NA
j_call: TRBJ1-6
clone_size: NA

cdr3_nt: TGTGCCAGCAGCTTGGACGGGACAGGGGGATTGACCTATGGCTACACCTTC
cdr3_aa: CASSLDGTGGLTYGYTF
v_call: TRBV5-4
d_call: TRBD1
j_call: TRBJ1-2
clone_size: few

cdr3_nt: TGTGCCAGCAGCCCCACGACTCCGGGACAAGAGAACACCATATATTTT
cdr3_aa: CASSPTTPGQENTIYF
v_call: TRBV6-6
d_call: NA
j_call: TRBJ1-3
clone_size: once

cdr3_nt: TGCGCCAGCAGCTCAGCAGGGCAGGGTGAAAAACTGTTTTTT
cdr3_aa: CASSSAGQGEKLFF
v_call: TRBV5-1
d_call: NA
j_call: TRBJ1-4
clone_size: NA

cdr3_nt: TGTGCCAGCAGCCCAACTTACAGGGGGCTAGGTGAAGCTTTCTTT
cdr3_aa: CASSPTYRGLGEAFF
v_call: TRBV5-6
d_call: TRBD1
j_call: TRBJ1-1
clone_size: NA

cdr3_nt: TGCAGCGTGCGGGAGGACAGTGGGAACCAGCCCCAGCATTTT
cdr3_aa: CSVREDSGNQPQHF
v_call: TRBV29-1
d_call: NA
j_call: TRBJ1-5
clone_size: NA

cdr3_nt: TGTGCCAGCAGCTCTACGGACAGGAACTATGGCTACACCTTC
cdr3_aa: CASSSTDRNYGYTF
v_call: TRBV11-2
d_call: TRBD1
j_call: TRBJ1-2
clone_size: NA

cdr3_nt: TGTGCCAGCAGCCAAGGTCGGCTAGCGGTGGACTACGAGCAGTACTTC
cdr3_aa: CASSQGRLAVDYEQYF
v_call: TRBV4-2
d_call: TRBD2
j_call: TRBJ2-7
clone_size: few

cdr3_nt: TGTGCCAGCACCATAAGAGGGTTCTCGAATCAGCCCCAGCATTTT
cdr3_aa: CASTIRGFSNQPQHF
v_call: TRBV5-6
d_call: NA
j_call: TRBJ1-5
clone_size: NA

cdr3_nt: TGTGCCACCGGGACAGGGGGGAATCAGCCCCAGCATTTT
cdr3_aa: CATGTGGNQPQHF
v_call: TRBV24-1
d_call: TRBD1
j_call: TRBJ1-5
clone_size: NA

cdr3_nt: TGTGCCAGCAGCTCCACAGGGTTGGGGTGGCACACTGAAGCTTTCTTT
cdr3_aa: CASSSTGLGWHTEAFF
v_call: TRBV7-6
d_call: NA
j_call: TRBJ1-1
clone_size: NA

cdr3_nt: TGTGCCAGCAGCCAACCAGGGGGAAACACCATATATTTT
cdr3_aa: CASSQPGGNTIYF
v_call: TRBV6-5
d_call: NA
j_call: TRBJ1-3
clone_size: few

cdr3_nt: TGCAGTGCTAGTAAGGGGGCTGGCGAAAAACTGTTTTTT
cdr3_aa: CSASKGAGEKLFF
v_call: TRBV20-1
d_call: TRBD1
j_call: TRBJ1-4
clone_size: NA

cdr3_nt: TGTGCCAGCAGCCGAAAAACTAGCGGGGGGAACAATGAGCAGTTCTTC
cdr3_aa: CASSRKTSGGNNEQFF
v_call: TRBV3-1/TRBV3-2
d_call: TRBD2
j_call: TRBJ2-1
clone_size: NA

cdr3_nt: TGTGCCAGCGGGACAGGGGAAAACTATCAGCCCCAGCATTTT
cdr3_aa: CASGTGENYQPQHF
v_call: TRBV2
d_call: TRBD1
j_call: TRBJ1-5
clone_size: NA

cdr3_nt: TGTGCCATCAGTTACAGGGGGAGCGGGGAGCTGTTTTTT
cdr3_aa: CAISYRGSGELFF
v_call: TRBV10-3
d_call: TRBD1
j_call: TRBJ2-2
clone_size: NA

cdr3_nt: TGCGCCAGCAGCGTGGACTGGAACACTGAAGCTTTCTTT
cdr3_aa: CASSVDWNTEAFF
v_call: TRBV5-1
d_call: NA
j_call: TRBJ1-1
clone_size: NA

cdr3_nt: TGTGCCAGTAGTCCCAACCGCGGACAGTCTAGCAATCAGCCCCAGCATTTT
cdr3_aa: CASSPNRGQSSNQPQHF
v_call: TRBV19
d_call: NA
j_call: TRBJ1-5
clone_size: NA

cdr3_nt: TGTGCCTGGAGTCCGCGCAATGAAGCTTTCTTT
cdr3_aa: CAWSPRNEAFF
v_call: TRBV30
d_call: NA
j_call: TRBJ1-1
clone_size: NA

cdr3_nt: TGTGCCAGCAGGGAGGGCGCGGGCAATCAGCCCCAGCATTTT
cdr3_aa: CASREGAGNQPQHF
v_call: TRBV6-5
d_call: NA
j_call: TRBJ1-5
clone_size: few

cdr3_nt: TGTGCCATCAGTGAGACATCTAACTATGGCTACACCTTC
cdr3_aa: CAISETSNYGYTF
v_call: TRBV10-3
d_call: NA
j_call: TRBJ1-2
clone_size: once

cdr3_nt: TGTGCCAGCAGCAAACTCCCCCGGGACAGGGGAGTCAATGAGCAGTTCTTC
cdr3_aa: CASSKLPRDRGVNEQFF
v_call: TRBV21-1
d_call: NA
j_call: TRBJ2-1
clone_size: NA

cdr3_nt: TGCAGCGTTGGGGGACAGGGGGGAGGAAACACCATATATTTT
cdr3_aa: CSVGGQGGGNTIYF
v_call: TRBV29-1
d_call: TRBD1
j_call: TRBJ1-3
clone_size: NA

cdr3_nt: TGTGCCAGCAGTGAATTGGTCGAGCGTCGGACGGGGAGAACTTTCTTT
cdr3_aa: CASSELVERRTGRTFF
v_call: TRBV6-1
d_call: NA
j_call: TRBJ1-1
clone_size: NA

cdr3_nt: TGTGCCAGCATTAGCGGGGGGCGAGGTCAAGAGACCCAGTACTTC
cdr3_aa: CASISGGRGQETQYF
v_call: TRBV6-5
d_call: TRBD2
j_call: TRBJ2-5
clone_size: once

cdr3_nt: TGTGCCAGCAGCGCCAGGACAGGGGACTCTGGGGCCAACGTCCTGACTTTC
cdr3_aa: CASSARTGDSGANVLTF
v_call: TRBV13
d_call: TRBD1
j_call: TRBJ2-6
clone_size: NA

cdr3_nt: TGTGCCACCAGCAAACAGGGTACCAATTATGGCTACACCTTC
cdr3_aa: CATSKQGTNYGYTF
v_call: TRBV24-1
d_call: NA
j_call: TRBJ1-2
clone_size: NA

cdr3_nt: TGCGCCAGCAGCGGCGCGGTGACAGCTAACACTGAAGCTTTCTTT
cdr3_aa: CASSGAVTANTEAFF
v_call: TRBV5-1
d_call: NA
j_call: TRBJ1-1
clone_size: NA

cdr3_nt: TGTGCCAGCTCACCAGGGGCGGGGACTCAGCCCCAGCATTTT
cdr3_aa: CASSPGAGTQPQHF
v_call: TRBV18
d_call: NA
j_call: TRBJ1-5
clone_size: NA

cdr3_nt: TGTGCCAGCAGCCATCCACTGGACAGGGGAGAGCAGTACTTC
cdr3_aa: CASSHPLDRGEQYF
v_call: TRBV5-4
d_call: TRBD1
j_call: TRBJ2-7
clone_size: few

cdr3_nt: TGTGCCAGCAGCTTAATGGGGGCGAGCTCCTACGAGCAGTACTTC
cdr3_aa: CASSLMGASSYEQYF
v_call: TRBV7-3
d_call: NA
j_call: TRBJ2-7
clone_size: NA

cdr3_nt: TGCGCCAGCAGTATTACAGATACTAACTATGGCTACACCTTC
cdr3_aa: CASSITDTNYGYTF
v_call: TRBV5-1
d_call: NA
j_call: TRBJ1-2
clone_size: NA

cdr3_nt: TGTGCCAGCAGCTTACCCAGGGTCTACCAAGAGACCCAGTACTTC
cdr3_aa: CASSLPRVYQETQYF
v_call: TRBV11-1
d_call: NA
j_call: TRBJ2-5
clone_size: NA

cdr3_nt: TGTGCCAGCAGCCTCAGGGGTACGGAAGCTTTCTTT
cdr3_aa: CASSLRGTEAFF
v_call: TRBV14
d_call: NA
j_call: TRBJ1-1
clone_size: NA

cdr3_nt: TGTGCCAGCAGCCATCTGGAGGGGGCGGGTGGCTACACCTTC
cdr3_aa: CASSHLEGAGGYTF
v_call: TRBV4-2
d_call: TRBD1
j_call: TRBJ1-2
clone_size: NA

cdr3_nt: TGTGCCACCAGTGATTCCCAAACCAACAGGGAGACCCAGTACTTC
cdr3_aa: CATSDSQTNRETQYF
v_call: TRBV24-1
d_call: NA
j_call: TRBJ2-5
clone_size: NA

cdr3_nt: TGCGCCACCAGACTGCAATTGAACACTGAAGCTTTCTTT
cdr3_aa: CATRLQLNTEAFF
v_call: TRBV5-1
d_call: NA
j_call: TRBJ1-1
clone_size: NA

cdr3_nt: TGTGCCAGCAGTTACCCTTTCGGACAGAAAGAAGCTTTCTTT
cdr3_aa: CASSYPFGQKEAFF
v_call: TRBV6-2/TRBV6-3
d_call: NA
j_call: TRBJ1-1
clone_size: NA

cdr3_nt: TGTGCCAGCAGCCCGGAGGGCAGGTCCTCATATGGCTACACCTTC
cdr3_aa: CASSPEGRSSYGYTF
v_call: TRBV7-9
d_call: NA
j_call: TRBJ1-2
clone_size: NA

cdr3_nt: TGTGCCAGTCGAAGGGGCGGAGGGGAGACCCAGTACTTC
cdr3_aa: CASRRGGGETQYF
v_call: TRBV6-5
d_call: NA
j_call: TRBJ2-5
clone_size: few

cdr3_nt: TGTGCCAGCAGTGACTCGAACAGGGGGAGTGAAGCTTTCTTT
cdr3_aa: CASSDSNRGSEAFF
v_call: TRBV6-4
d_call: TRBD1
j_call: TRBJ1-1
clone_size: NA

cdr3_nt: TGTGCCAGCAGCCCCGACAGGGCGCATACGCAGTATTTT
cdr3_aa: CASSPDRAHTQYF
v_call: TRBV12-3/TRBV12-4
d_call: TRBD1
j_call: TRBJ2-3
clone_size: NA